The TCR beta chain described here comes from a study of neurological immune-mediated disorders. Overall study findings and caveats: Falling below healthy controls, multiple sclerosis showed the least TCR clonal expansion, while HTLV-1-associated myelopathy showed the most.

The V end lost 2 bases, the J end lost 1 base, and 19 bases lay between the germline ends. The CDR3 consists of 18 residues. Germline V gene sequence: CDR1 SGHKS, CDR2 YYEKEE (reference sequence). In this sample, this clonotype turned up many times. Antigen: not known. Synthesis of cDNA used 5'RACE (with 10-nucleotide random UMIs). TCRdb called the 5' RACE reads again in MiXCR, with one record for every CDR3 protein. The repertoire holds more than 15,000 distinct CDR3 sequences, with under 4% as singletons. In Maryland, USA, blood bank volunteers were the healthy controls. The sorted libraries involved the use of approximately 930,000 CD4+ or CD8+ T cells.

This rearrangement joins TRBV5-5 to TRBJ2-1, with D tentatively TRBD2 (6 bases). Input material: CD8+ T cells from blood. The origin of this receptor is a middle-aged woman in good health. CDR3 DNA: TGTGCCAGCAGCTTAAATACCGGGACTCAAATATCCTACAATGAGCAGTTCTTC. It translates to CASSLNTGTQISYNEQFF. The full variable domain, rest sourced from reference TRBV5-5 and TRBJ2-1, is DAGVTQSPTHLIKTRGQQVTLRCSPISGHKSVSWYQQVLGQGPQFIFQYYEKEERGRGNFPDRFSARQFPNYSSELNVNALLLGDSALYLCASSLNTGTQISYNEQFFGPGTRLTVL.